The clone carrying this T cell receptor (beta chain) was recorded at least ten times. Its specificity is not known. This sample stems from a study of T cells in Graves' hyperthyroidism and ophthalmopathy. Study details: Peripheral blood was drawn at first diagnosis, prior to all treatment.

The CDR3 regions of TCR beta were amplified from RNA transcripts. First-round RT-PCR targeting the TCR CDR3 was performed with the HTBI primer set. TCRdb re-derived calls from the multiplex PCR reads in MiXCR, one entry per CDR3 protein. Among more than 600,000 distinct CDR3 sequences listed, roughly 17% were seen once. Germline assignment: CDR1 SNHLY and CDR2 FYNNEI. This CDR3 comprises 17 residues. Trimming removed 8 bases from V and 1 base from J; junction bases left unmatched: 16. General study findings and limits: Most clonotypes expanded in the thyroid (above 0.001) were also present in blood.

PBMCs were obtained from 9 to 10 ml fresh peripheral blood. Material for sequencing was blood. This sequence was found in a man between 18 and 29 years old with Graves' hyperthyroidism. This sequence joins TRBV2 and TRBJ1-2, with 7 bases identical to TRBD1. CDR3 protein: CASASNKQGSFNYGYTF. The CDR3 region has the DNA TGTGCCAGCGCAAGCAATAAACAGGGGAGCTTTAACTATGGCTACACCTTC.